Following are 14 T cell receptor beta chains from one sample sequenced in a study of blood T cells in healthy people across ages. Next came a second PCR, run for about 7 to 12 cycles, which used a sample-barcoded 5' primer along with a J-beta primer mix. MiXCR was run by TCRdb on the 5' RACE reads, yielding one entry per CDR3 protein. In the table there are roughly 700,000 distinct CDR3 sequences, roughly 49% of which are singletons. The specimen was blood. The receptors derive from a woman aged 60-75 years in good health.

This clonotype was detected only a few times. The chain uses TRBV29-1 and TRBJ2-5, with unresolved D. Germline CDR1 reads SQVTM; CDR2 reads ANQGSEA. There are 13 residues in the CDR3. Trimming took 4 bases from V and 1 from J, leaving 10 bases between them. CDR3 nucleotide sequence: TGCAGCGTTGCGGTTCAGACCCAAGAGACCCAGTACTTC. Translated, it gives CSVAVQTQETQYF.

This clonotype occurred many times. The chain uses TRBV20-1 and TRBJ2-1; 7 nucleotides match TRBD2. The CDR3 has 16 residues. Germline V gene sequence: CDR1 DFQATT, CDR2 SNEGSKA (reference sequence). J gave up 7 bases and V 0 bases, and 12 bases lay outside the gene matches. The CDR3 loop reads CSARDRVSGRLNEQFF. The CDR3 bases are TGCAGTGCTAGAGATCGGGTTAGCGGGCGTCTGAATGAGCAGTTCTTC.

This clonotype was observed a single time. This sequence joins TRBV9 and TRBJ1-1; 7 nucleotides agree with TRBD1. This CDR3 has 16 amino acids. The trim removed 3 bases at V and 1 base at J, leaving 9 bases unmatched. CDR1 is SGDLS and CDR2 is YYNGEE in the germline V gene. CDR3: CASSAPTGNKNTEAFF. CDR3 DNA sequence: TGTGCCAGCAGCGCCCCGACAGGGAATAAGAACACTGAAGCTTTCTTT.

This chain's CDR3 is CASRASATPSRLGEQYF. CDR3 sequence (DNA): TGTGCCAGCAGGGCTAGCGCCACACCTAGCCGACTGGGAGAGCAGTACTTC. V usage is TRBV6-1 and J usage is TRBJ2-5, with TRBD2 as a possible D gene (6 bases). There are 17 residues in the CDR3. In germline, CDR1 is MNHNS, CDR2 SASEGT. V lost 6 bases and J lost 11, with 31 bases in between.

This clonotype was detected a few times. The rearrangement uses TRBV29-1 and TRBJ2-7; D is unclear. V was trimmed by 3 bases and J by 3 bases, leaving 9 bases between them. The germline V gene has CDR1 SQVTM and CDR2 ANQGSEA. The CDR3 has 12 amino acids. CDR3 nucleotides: TGCAGCGTTGAGACGCGTGACTACGAGCAGTACTTC. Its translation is CSVETRDYEQYF.

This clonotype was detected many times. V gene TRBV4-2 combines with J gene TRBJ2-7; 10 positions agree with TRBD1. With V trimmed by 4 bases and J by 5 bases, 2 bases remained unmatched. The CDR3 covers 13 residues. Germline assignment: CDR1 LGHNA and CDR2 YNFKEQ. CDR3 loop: CASSRDRGNEQYF. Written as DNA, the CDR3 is TGTGCCAGCAGCCGGGACAGGGGCAACGAGCAGTACTTC.

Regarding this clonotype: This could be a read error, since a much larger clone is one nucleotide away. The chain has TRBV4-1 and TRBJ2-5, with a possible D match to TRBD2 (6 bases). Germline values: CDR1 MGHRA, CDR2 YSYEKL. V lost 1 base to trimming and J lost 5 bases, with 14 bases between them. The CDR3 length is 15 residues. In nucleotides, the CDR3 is TGCGCCAGCAGCCAAGGACTAGTGGGAGTTGAGACCCAGTACTTC. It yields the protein CASSQGLVGVETQYF.

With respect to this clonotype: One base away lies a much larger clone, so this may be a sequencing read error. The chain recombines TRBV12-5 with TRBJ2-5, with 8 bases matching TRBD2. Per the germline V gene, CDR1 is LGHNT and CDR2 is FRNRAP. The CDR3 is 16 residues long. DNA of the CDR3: TGTGTTAGTGGTTTGGGAACTACTAGCGGACAAGAGACCCAGTACTTC. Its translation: CVSGLGTTSGQETQYF.

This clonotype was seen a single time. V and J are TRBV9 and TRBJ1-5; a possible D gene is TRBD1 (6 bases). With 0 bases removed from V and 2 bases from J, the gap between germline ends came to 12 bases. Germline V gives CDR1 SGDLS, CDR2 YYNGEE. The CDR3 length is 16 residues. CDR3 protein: CASSVDVGGGNQPQHF. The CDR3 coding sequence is TGTGCCAGCAGCGTAGACGTCGGGGGCGGCAATCAGCCCCAGCATTTT.

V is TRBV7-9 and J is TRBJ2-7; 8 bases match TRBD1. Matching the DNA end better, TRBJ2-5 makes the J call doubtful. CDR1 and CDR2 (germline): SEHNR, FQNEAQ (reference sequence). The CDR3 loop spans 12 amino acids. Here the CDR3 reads CASSTGGRTQYF. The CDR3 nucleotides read TGTGCCAGCAGTACAGGGGGTAGGACCCAGTACTTC.

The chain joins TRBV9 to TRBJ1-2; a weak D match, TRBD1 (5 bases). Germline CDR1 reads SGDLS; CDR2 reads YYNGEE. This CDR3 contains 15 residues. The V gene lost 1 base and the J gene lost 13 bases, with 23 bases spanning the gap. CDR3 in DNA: TGTGCCAGCAGCGTATTCGATCTCGTCCGGGGGTCGACCACCTTC. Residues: CASSVFDLVRGSTTF.

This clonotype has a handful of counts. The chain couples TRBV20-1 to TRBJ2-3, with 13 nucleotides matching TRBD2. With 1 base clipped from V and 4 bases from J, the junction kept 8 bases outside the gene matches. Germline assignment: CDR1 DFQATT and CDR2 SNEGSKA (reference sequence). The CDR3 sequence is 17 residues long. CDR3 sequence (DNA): TGCAGTGCTAGAGTCAGACTAGCGGGAGGCAAGTCAGATACGCAGTATTTT. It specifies CSARVRLAGGKSDTQYF.

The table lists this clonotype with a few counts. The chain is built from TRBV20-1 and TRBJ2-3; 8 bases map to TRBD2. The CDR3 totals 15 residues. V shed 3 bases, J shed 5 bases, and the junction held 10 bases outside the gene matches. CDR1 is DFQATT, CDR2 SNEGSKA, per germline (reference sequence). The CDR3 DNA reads TGCAGTGCTAGTCACCGACGAGCGGGAGTAGATACGCAGTATTTT. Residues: CSASHRRAGVDTQYF.

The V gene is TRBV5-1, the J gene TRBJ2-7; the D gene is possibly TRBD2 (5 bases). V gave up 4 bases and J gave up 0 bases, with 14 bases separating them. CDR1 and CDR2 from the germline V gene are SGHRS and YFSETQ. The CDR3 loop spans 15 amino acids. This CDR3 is CASSPVEAGSYEQYF. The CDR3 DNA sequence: TGCGCCAGCAGCCCCGTGGAGGCGGGCTCCTACGAGCAGTACTTC. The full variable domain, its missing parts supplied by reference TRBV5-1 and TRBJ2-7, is KAGVTQTPRYLIKTRGQQVTLSCSPISGHRSVSWYQQTPGQGLQFLFEYFSETQRNKGNFPGRFSGRQFSNSRSEMNVSTLELGDSALYLCASSPVEAGSYEQYFGPGTRLTVT.